The 6 T cell receptor beta chains below were found in one sample sequenced in a study of T cells in Graves' hyperthyroidism and ophthalmopathy. TCR beta CDR3 regions were amplified from RNA. Primed by the HTBI set, a first-round RT-PCR was run on the TCR CDR3. TCRdb ran MiXCR on the multiplex PCR reads and lists one entry per CDR3 protein. The sample carries roughly 290,000 distinct CDR3 sequences, roughly 15% recorded once. Sequencing was performed on blood. All receptors derive from a woman aged 40 to 55 with Graves' hyperthyroidism.

This clonotype was counted ten times or more. The chain is built from TRBV12-3 or TRBV12-4 and TRBJ2-4; 11 nucleotides align to TRBD1. CDR3 length: 17 amino acids. V shed 5 bases and J 0 bases; nucleotides not matched to a gene: 6. The CDR3 coding sequence is TGTGCCAGCAGTAAGGACAGGGGGCTTGTAGCCAAAAACATTCAGTACTTC. Encoded protein: CASSKDRGLVAKNIQYF.

This clonotype was found a few times. The chain recombines TRBV29-1 with TRBJ2-1; D is perhaps TRBD1 or TRBD2 (6 bases each). Germline assignment: CDR1 SQVTM and CDR2 ANQGSEA. V was clipped by 5 bases and J by 9 bases, with 14 bases between them. The CDR3 runs 12 residues. The CDR3 is CSVRGERFEQFF. CDR3 DNA sequence: TGCAGCGTTAGGGGGGAGAGGTTTGAGCAGTTCTTC.

This chain uses TRBV4-2 with TRBJ2-5; D ambiguous. CDR3 length: 14 amino acids. From germline, CDR1 is LGHNA and CDR2 YNFKEQ. Trimming removed 1 base at V and 2 bases at J, with 8 bases between. CDR3 sequence reads: CASSQVERQETQYF. Here the CDR3 DNA reads TGTGCCAGCAGCCAAGTGGAGAGGCAAGAGACCCAGTACTTC.

This clonotype was seen more than once but under ten times. The CDR3 nucleotides are TGTGCCAGTAGTACGACAGGCTACAATGAGCAGTTCTTC. Translating it yields CASSTTGYNEQFF. This rearrangement joins TRBV19 to TRBJ2-1; TRBD1 might be the D (6 bases). V gave up 4 bases and J gave up 3 bases, with 7 bases separating them. This CDR3 comprises 13 residues. Germline V lookup: CDR1 LNHDA, CDR2 SQIVND (reference sequence).

The CDR3: CASSLMEGRGAFF. CDR3 DNA: TGTGCCAGCAGTTTAATGGAGGGAAGGGGAGCTTTCTTT. The chain employs TRBV28 and TRBJ1-1; D is possibly TRBD1 (5 bases). The V end lost 2 bases, the J end lost 10 bases, and 14 bases lay between the germline ends. The CDR3 has 13 amino acids. From germline, CDR1 is MDHEN and CDR2 SYDVKM.

There are a few counts of this clonotype. The chain joins TRBV19 to TRBJ1-1, with D possibly TRBD1 on 5 matching bases. This CDR3 region has 13 residues. Germline CDR1 reads LNHDA; CDR2 reads SQIVND (reference sequence). Trimming left V 4 bases short and J 2 bases short, with 8 bases between. CDR3 protein: CASSNQGNTEAFF. The CDR3 region has the DNA TGTGCCAGTAGTAACCAGGGAAACACTGAAGCTTTCTTT.